The entry below gives a single T cell receptor (beta chain) sequence along with its context. This clonotype was counted at least ten times. The clone's antigen remains unknown. Nothing much larger sits one base from this clone, and base qualities are not available. This entry is derived from a study of CD8 T cells in ankylosing spondylitis (dated by TCRdb to about 2017). Regarding the research as a whole: The study set out to find disease-linked TCR variants by profiling T cell receptor beta repertoires in ankylosing spondylitis patients and healthy donors. The full study cohort comprised 20 to 25 ankylosing spondylitis patients and roughly 100 healthy donors. Peripheral blood was sampled, and synovial fluid was additionally collected from ankylosing spondylitis patients. Overall results and qualifications from the work: A TCR beta motif of 8 or 9 highly homologous amino acid variants appeared characteristic of blood from ankylosing spondylitis patients. A CD8+ phenotype was shown by the disease-linked clones, which were found at relatively low frequencies in peripheral blood. According to the report, matched synovial fluid samples from ankylosing spondylitis patients were significantly enriched for the disease-linked clones. Some TCR beta motif variants had previously been reported in synovial fluid and blood of reactive arthritis patients, which suggested common disease-initiation mechanisms.

Sequences SGDLS (CDR1) and YYNGEE (CDR2) are obtained from the germline V gene. Taken from cysteine to phenylalanine, the CDR3 has 16 residues. Kept here is only the CDR3 DNA, which spans 48 bases and is read in frame from base 1. V lost 4 bases and J lost 1 base, and the count of bases not matched to a germline gene is 4. The instrument given in TCRdb is Illumina HiSeq 2500. TCR beta libraries were prepared by quantitative 5'-RACE with molecular barcodes. In the paper's pipeline: To identify disease-linked TCR variants, a new computational method was used, one built on a probabilistic model of VDJ rearrangement. The public reads were reprocessed in TCRdb via fastp at Q25 and MiXCR, keeping in-frame beta chains. When rows share a CDR3 protein, they turn into one entry using the most common DNA and genes. These V and J calls are TCRdb output, not the study's own analysis. The sample table lists roughly 42,000 distinct CDR3 sequences, around 2.8% of them with a count of one. The top ten clonotypes cover approximately 4.5% of the sample.

This clonotype was sampled from a male donor with ankylosing spondylitis or in good health (not recorded which). What was sequenced was blood, either unsorted or a sorted T cell fraction (not recorded which). The chain is made from TRBV9 and TRBJ2-2, and 10 junction bases match TRBD2. The CDR3 protein is CASSPGTSENTGELFF. The bases are TGTGCCAGCAGCCCGGGGACTAGCGAGAACACCGGGGAGCTGTTTTTT. Here the CDR3 is joined to the reference TRBV9 and TRBJ2-2 genes, and the full variable domain is: DSGVTQTPKHLITATGQRVTLRCSPRSGDLSVYWYQQSLDQGLQFLIQYYNGEERAKGNILERFSAQQFPDLHSELNLSSLELGDSALYFCASSPGTSENTGELFFGEGSRLTVL.